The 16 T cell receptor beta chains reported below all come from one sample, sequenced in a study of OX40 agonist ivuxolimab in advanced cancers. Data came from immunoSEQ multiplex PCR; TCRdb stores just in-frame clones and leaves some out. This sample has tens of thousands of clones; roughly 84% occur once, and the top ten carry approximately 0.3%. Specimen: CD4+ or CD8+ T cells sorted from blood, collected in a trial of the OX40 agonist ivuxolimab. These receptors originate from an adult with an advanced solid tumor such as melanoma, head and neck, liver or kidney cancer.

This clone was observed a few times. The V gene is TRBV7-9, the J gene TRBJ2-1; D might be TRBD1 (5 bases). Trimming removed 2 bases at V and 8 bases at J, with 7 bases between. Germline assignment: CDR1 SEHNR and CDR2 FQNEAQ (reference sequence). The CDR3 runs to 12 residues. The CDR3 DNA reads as TGTGCCAGCAGCTTACAGGGCTATGAGCAGTTCTTC. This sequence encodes CASSLQGYEQFF.

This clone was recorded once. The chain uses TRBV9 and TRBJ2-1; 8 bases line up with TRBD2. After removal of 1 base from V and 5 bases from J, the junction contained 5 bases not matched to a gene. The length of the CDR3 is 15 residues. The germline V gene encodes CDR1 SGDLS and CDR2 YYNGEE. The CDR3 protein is CASSVIPGGDNEQFF. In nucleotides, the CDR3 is TGTGCCAGCAGCGTAATCCCCGGGGGGGACAATGAGCAGTTCTTC.

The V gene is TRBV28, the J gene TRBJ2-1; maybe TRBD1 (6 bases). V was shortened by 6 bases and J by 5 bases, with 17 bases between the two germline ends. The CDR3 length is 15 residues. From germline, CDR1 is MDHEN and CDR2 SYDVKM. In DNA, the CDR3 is TGTGCCAGCAGCTCTGGACAGTGGAGCGACAATGAGCAGTTCTTC. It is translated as CASSSGQWSDNEQFF.

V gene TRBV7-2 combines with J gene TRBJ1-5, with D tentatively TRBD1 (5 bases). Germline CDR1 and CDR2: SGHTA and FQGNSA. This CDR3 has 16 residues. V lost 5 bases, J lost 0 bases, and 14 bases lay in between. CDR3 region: CASSLDGAVSNQPQHF. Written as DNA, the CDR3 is TGTGCCAGCAGCCTAGACGGGGCGGTTAGCAATCAGCCCCAGCATTTT.

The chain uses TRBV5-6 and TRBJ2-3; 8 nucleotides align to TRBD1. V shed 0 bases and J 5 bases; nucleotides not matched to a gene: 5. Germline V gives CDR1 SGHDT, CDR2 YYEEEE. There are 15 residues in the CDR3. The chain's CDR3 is CASSLGTGTKDTQYF. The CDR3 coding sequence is TGTGCCAGCAGCTTGGGGACAGGGACCAAAGATACGCAGTATTTT. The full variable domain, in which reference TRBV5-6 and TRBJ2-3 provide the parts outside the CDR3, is DAGVTQSPTHLIKTRGQQVTLRCSPKSGHDTVSWYQQALGQGPQFIFQYYEEEERQRGNFPDRFSGHQFPNYSSELNVNALLLGDSALYLCASSLGTGTKDTQYFGPGTRLTVL.

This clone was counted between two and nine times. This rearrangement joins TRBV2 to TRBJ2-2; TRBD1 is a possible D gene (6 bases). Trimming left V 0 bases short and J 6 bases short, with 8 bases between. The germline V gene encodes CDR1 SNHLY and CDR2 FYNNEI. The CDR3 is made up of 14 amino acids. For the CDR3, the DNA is TGTGCCAGCAGTGAAGCGCGACAGGCCGGGGAGCTGTTTTTT. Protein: CASSEARQAGELFF.

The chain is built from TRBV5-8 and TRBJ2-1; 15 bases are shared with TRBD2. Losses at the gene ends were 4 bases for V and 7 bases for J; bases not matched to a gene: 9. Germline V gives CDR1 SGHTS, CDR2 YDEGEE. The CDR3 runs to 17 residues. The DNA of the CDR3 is TGTGCCAGCAGCCCAGGACTAGCGGGGGGGCTGGGGAATGAGCAGTTCTTC. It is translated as CASSPGLAGGLGNEQFF.

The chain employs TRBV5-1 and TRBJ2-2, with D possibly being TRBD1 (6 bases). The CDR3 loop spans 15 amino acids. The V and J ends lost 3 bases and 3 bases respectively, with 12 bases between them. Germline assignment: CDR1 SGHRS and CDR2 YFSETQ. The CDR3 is CASSSGTPYTGELFF. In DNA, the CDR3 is TGCGCCAGCAGCTCCGGGACACCTTACACCGGGGAGCTGTTTTTT.

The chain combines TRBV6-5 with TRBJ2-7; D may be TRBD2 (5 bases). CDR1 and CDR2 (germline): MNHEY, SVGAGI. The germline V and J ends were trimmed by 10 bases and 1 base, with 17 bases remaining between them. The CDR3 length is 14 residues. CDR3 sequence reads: CATISTGVSYEQYF. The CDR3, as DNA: TGTGCCACCATCTCAACCGGGGTTTCCTACGAGCAGTACTTC.

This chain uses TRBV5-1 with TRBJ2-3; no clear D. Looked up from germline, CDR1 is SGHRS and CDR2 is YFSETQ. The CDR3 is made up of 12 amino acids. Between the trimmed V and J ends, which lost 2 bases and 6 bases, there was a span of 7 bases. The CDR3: CASSFSSDTQYF. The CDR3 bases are TGCGCCAGCAGCTTTTCCTCGGATACGCAGTATTTT.

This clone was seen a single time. CDR3 sequence (DNA): TGTGCCAGCAGCTTAGATGCCGACTATACGCAGTATTTT. Its protein product is CASSLDADYTQYF. The chain is built from TRBV7-2 and TRBJ2-3; D is unclear. The CDR3 loop spans 13 amino acids. Germline CDR1 SGHTA, CDR2 FQGNSA. Deletions cut 1 base from V and 7 bases from J, with 9 bases between. The full variable domain, rest sourced from reference TRBV7-2 and TRBJ2-3, is GAGVSQSPSNKVTEKGKDVELRCDPISGHTALYWYRQSLGQGLEFLIYFQGNSAPDKSGLPSDRFSAERTGGSVSTLTIQRTQQEDSAVYLCASSLDADYTQYFGPGTRLTVL.

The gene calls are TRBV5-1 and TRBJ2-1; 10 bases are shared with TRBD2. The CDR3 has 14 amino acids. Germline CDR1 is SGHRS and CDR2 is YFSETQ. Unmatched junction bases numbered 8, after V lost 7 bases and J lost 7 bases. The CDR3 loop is CASRVASGGNEQFF. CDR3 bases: TGCGCCAGCCGAGTGGCTAGCGGGGGTAATGAGCAGTTCTTC.

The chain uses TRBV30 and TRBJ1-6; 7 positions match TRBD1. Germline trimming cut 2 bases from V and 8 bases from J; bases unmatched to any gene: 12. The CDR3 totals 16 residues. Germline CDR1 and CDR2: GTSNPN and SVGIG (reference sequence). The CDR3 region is CAWSSSRTGRDSPLHF. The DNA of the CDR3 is TGTGCCTGGAGTTCCTCCCGGACAGGTCGGGATTCACCCCTCCACTTT.

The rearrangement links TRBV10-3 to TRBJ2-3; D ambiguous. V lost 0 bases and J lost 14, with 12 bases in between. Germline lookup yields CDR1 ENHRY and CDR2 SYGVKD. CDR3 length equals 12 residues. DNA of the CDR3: TGTGCCATCAGTGAGTCAGGCACAGTAGGGTATTTT. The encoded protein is CAISESGTVGYF.

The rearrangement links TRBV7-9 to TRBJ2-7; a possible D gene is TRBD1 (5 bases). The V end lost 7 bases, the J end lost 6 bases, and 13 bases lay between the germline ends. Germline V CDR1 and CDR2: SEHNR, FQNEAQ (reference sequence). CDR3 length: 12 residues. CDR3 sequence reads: CASTQGLGEQYF. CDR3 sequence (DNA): TGTGCCAGCACCCAGGGATTAGGCGAGCAGTACTTC.

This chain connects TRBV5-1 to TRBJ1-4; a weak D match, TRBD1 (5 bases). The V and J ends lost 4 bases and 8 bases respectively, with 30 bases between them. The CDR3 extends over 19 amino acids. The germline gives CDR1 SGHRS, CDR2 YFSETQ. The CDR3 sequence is CASSPTGGAGSAVVEKLFF. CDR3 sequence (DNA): TGCGCCAGCAGCCCCACCGGCGGGGCAGGGAGCGCGGTCGTCGAAAAACTGTTTTTT.